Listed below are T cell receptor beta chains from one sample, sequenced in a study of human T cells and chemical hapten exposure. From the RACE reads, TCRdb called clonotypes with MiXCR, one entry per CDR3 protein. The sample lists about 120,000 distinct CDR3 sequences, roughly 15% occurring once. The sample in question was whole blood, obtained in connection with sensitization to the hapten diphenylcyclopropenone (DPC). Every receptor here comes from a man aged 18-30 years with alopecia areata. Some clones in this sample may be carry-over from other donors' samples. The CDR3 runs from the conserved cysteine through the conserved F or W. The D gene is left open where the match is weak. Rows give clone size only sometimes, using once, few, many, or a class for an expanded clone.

CDR3 DNA: TGTGCCAGCATTTCTTATTCCAAGGGGCATAGGGAAAGTACGCAGTATTTT
CDR3 protein: CASISYSKGHRESTQYF
V gene: TRBV6-5
clone size: few
D gene: NA
J gene: TRBJ2-3

CDR3 DNA: TGCAGTGCTACTACCTTGGACAGGTCGAACACTGAAGCTTTCTTT
CDR3 protein: CSATTLDRSNTEAFF
V gene: TRBV20-1
clone size: NA
D gene: TRBD1
J gene: TRBJ1-1

CDR3 DNA: TGCGCCAGCAGCCGTAAACAGGGTAACACTGAAGCTTTCTTT
CDR3 protein: CASSRKQGNTEAFF
V gene: TRBV4-3
clone size: NA
D gene: NA
J gene: TRBJ1-1

CDR3 DNA: TGTGCCAGCAGTTCCCCAGGGAGTTTAAGCAATCAGCCCCAGCATTTT
CDR3 protein: CASSSPGSLSNQPQHF
V gene: TRBV28
clone size: NA
D gene: NA
J gene: TRBJ1-5

CDR3 DNA: TGTGCCAGCAGTCGAGGGAGGGCTGAAGCTTTCTTT
CDR3 protein: CASSRGRAEAFF
V gene: TRBV6-2/TRBV6-3
clone size: many
D gene: NA
J gene: TRBJ1-1

CDR3 DNA: TGTGCCAGCAGCTTAGAACTGGCGGAAGAGACCCAGTACTTC
CDR3 protein: CASSLELAEETQYF
V gene: TRBV7-3
clone size: NA
D gene: NA
J gene: TRBJ2-5

CDR3 DNA: TGCGCCAGCAGCCCAAGACAGGGGGCGAACACCGGGGAGCTGTTTTTT
CDR3 protein: CASSPRQGANTGELFF
V gene: TRBV4-3
clone size: few
D gene: TRBD1
J gene: TRBJ2-2

CDR3 DNA: TGCGCCAGCAGCCAAGATCATGACCCCAGAGCATACGAGCAGTACTTC
CDR3 protein: CASSQDHDPRAYEQYF
V gene: TRBV4-1
clone size: once
D gene: NA
J gene: TRBJ2-7

CDR3 DNA: TGTGCCAGCAGCTCGAACCCTACAGGGCCGGGGACTGAAGCTTTCTTT
CDR3 protein: CASSSNPTGPGTEAFF
V gene: TRBV7-9
clone size: few
D gene: NA
J gene: TRBJ1-1

CDR3 DNA: TGTGCCAGCAGCTTGGGCAGGGGTCGCAATACCATGAACACTGAAGCTTTCTTT
CDR3 protein: CASSLGRGRNTMNTEAFF
V gene: TRBV5-5
clone size: NA
D gene: NA
J gene: TRBJ1-1

CDR3 DNA: TGTGCCAGCCGGGGCACAAACAATGAGCAGTTCTTC
CDR3 protein: CASRGTNNEQFF
V gene: TRBV7-9
clone size: NA
D gene: NA
J gene: TRBJ2-1

CDR3 DNA: TGTGCCAGCAGTGTGGCGGGGAGCACCGGGGAGCTGTTTTTT
CDR3 protein: CASSVAGSTGELFF
V gene: TRBV25-1
clone size: NA
D gene: NA
J gene: TRBJ2-2

CDR3 DNA: TGCAGTGCCTCTCGACCCGACAGGGGATATGGCGAGCAGTACTTC
CDR3 protein: CSASRPDRGYGEQYF
V gene: TRBV20-1
clone size: many
D gene: TRBD1
J gene: TRBJ2-7

CDR3 DNA: TGTGCCAGCAGCATTCGGGGGGCCGGGGAGCTGTTTTTT
CDR3 protein: CASSIRGAGELFF
V gene: TRBV11-2
clone size: once
D gene: TRBD2
J gene: TRBJ2-2

CDR3 DNA: TGTGCCAGCAGTTACAGGGACACCGGGGAGCTGTTTTTT
CDR3 protein: CASSYRDTGELFF
V gene: TRBV2
clone size: NA
D gene: NA
J gene: TRBJ2-2

CDR3 DNA: TGTGCCAGCATCCCACAACAGGTGGAGGCTTACAATGAGCAGTTCTTC
CDR3 protein: CASIPQQVEAYNEQFF
V gene: TRBV28
clone size: many
D gene: NA
J gene: TRBJ2-1

CDR3 DNA: TGCGCCAGCAGTGAGCCCCTTAGCAGGGTGTACGAGCAGTACTTC
CDR3 protein: CASSEPLSRVYEQYF
V gene: TRBV10-1
clone size: few
D gene: NA
J gene: TRBJ2-7

CDR3 DNA: TGTGCCAGCAGTTTACGGAGACAGGAGTGGTATGGCTACACCTTC
CDR3 protein: CASSLRRQEWYGYTF
V gene: TRBV12-3/TRBV12-4
clone size: few
D gene: NA
J gene: TRBJ1-2

CDR3 DNA: TGTGCCAGCAGCTCAGGACAGGGGGTTCTATACGAGCAGTACTTC
CDR3 protein: CASSSGQGVLYEQYF
V gene: TRBV7-6
clone size: many
D gene: TRBD1
J gene: TRBJ2-7

CDR3 DNA: TGTGCCAGCAGCCAAGTAGGAGGGATGGGAGCGGCTTTCTTT
CDR3 protein: CASSQVGGMGAAFF
V gene: TRBV14
clone size: NA
D gene: NA
J gene: TRBJ1-1

CDR3 DNA: TGTGCCAGCAGTTTAATCGGTTCACCCCTCCACTTT
CDR3 protein: CASSLIGSPLHF
V gene: TRBV12-3/TRBV12-4
clone size: NA
D gene: NA
J gene: TRBJ1-6

CDR3 DNA: TGTGCCAGCAGCAGCGTTAGAGGTACCTACAATGAGCAGTTCTTC
CDR3 protein: CASSSVRGTYNEQFF
V gene: TRBV7-9
clone size: few
D gene: NA
J gene: TRBJ2-1

CDR3 DNA: TGTGCCAGTAGTACAGGACAGGGCTCCGGCAATCAGCCCCAGCATTTT
CDR3 protein: CASSTGQGSGNQPQHF
V gene: TRBV19
clone size: many
D gene: TRBD1
J gene: TRBJ1-5

CDR3 DNA: TGTGCCAGCAGTGAAGTAACTTGGGACAAAACCTACGAGCAGTACTTC
CDR3 protein: CASSEVTWDKTYEQYF
V gene: TRBV2
clone size: NA
D gene: NA
J gene: TRBJ2-7

CDR3 DNA: TGTGCCAGCAGCCCCTCGACCAGCCGTGCTAACTATGGCTACACCTTC
CDR3 protein: CASSPSTSRANYGYTF
V gene: TRBV5-4
clone size: few
D gene: NA
J gene: TRBJ1-2

CDR3 DNA: TGTGCCAGCAGCCCACAGAGTATGAACACTGAAGCTTTCTTT
CDR3 protein: CASSPQSMNTEAFF
V gene: TRBV7-9
clone size: few
D gene: NA
J gene: TRBJ1-1

CDR3 DNA: TGTGCCAGCAACAACCCCGGGACAGTGGACTACGAGCAGTACTTC
CDR3 protein: CASNNPGTVDYEQYF
V gene: TRBV18
clone size: few
D gene: TRBD1
J gene: TRBJ2-7

CDR3 DNA: TGCGCCAGCAGCCAAGATATGGCCGGGGGGAAACCCACCGGGGAGCTGTTTTTT
CDR3 protein: CASSQDMAGGKPTGELFF
V gene: TRBV4-3
clone size: NA
D gene: TRBD2
J gene: TRBJ2-2

CDR3 DNA: TGTGCCAGCTCACCACTAGGGGGAGTGGGAACTGAAGCTTTCTTT
CDR3 protein: CASSPLGGVGTEAFF
V gene: TRBV18
clone size: few
D gene: NA
J gene: TRBJ1-1

CDR3 DNA: TGTGCCAGCAGGAACATCAATGAGCAGTTCTTC
CDR3 protein: CASRNINEQFF
V gene: TRBV2
clone size: once
D gene: NA
J gene: TRBJ2-1

CDR3 DNA: TGCGCCAGCAGCTTGGAGGGGTTTAATGAAAAACTGTTTTTT
CDR3 protein: CASSLEGFNEKLFF
V gene: TRBV5-1
clone size: few
D gene: NA
J gene: TRBJ1-4

CDR3 DNA: TGTGCCAGCATCCGGGCGGGGGGGCCGGCCGGGGAGCTGTTTTTT
CDR3 protein: CASIRAGGPAGELFF
V gene: TRBV2
clone size: few
D gene: TRBD2
J gene: TRBJ2-2

CDR3 DNA: TGTGCCAGCAAGGTGGCTAGCGGGGGTCAGACCCAGTACTTC
CDR3 protein: CASKVASGGQTQYF
V gene: TRBV11-2
clone size: NA
D gene: TRBD2
J gene: TRBJ2-5

CDR3 DNA: TGCAGTGCTAGAGTGGCTAGCGGGAGCTACACAGATACGCAGTATTTT
CDR3 protein: CSARVASGSYTDTQYF
V gene: TRBV20-1
clone size: few
D gene: TRBD2
J gene: TRBJ2-3

CDR3 DNA: TGTGCCAGCAGAATGTTCGACAGGGAAGACTACACCTTC
CDR3 protein: CASRMFDREDYTF
V gene: TRBV7-3
clone size: NA
D gene: TRBD1
J gene: TRBJ1-2

CDR3 DNA: TGTGCCAGCAGTTTGGGACAGGTTTTAGGTCAGCCCCAGCATTTT
CDR3 protein: CASSLGQVLGQPQHF
V gene: TRBV12-3/TRBV12-4
clone size: NA
D gene: TRBD1
J gene: TRBJ1-5

CDR3 DNA: TGTGCCAGTAGTATCGGGGCTGGAAACACCATATATTTT
CDR3 protein: CASSIGAGNTIYF
V gene: TRBV19
clone size: NA
D gene: NA
J gene: TRBJ1-3

CDR3 DNA: TGTGCCAGCAGCTTGGCCGGGACAGGGGCCTACGAGCAGTACTTC
CDR3 protein: CASSLAGTGAYEQYF
V gene: TRBV5-4
clone size: few
D gene: TRBD1
J gene: TRBJ2-7

CDR3 DNA: TGTGCCAGCAGTGCCGGGACAGCCTACGAGCAGTACTTC
CDR3 protein: CASSAGTAYEQYF
V gene: TRBV2
clone size: NA
D gene: TRBD1
J gene: TRBJ2-7

CDR3 DNA: TGTGCCACCAGCAGAGCGAGCGGGGAAAGGAATGAGCAGTTCTTC
CDR3 protein: CATSRASGERNEQFF
V gene: TRBV15
clone size: many
D gene: TRBD2
J gene: TRBJ2-1

CDR3 DNA: TGTGCCAGCAGCTTCAAAACTATATCCTACAATGAGCAGTTCTTC
CDR3 protein: CASSFKTISYNEQFF
V gene: TRBV7-9
clone size: few
D gene: NA
J gene: TRBJ2-1

CDR3 DNA: TGTGCCAGCACGTTCCGTGAAGCGGGTCACGCAGATACGCAGTATTTT
CDR3 protein: CASTFREAGHADTQYF
V gene: TRBV13
clone size: NA
D gene: NA
J gene: TRBJ2-3

CDR3 DNA: TGTGCCAGCGCGACTACTGGAAACACCATATATTTT
CDR3 protein: CASATTGNTIYF
V gene: TRBV9
clone size: few
D gene: NA
J gene: TRBJ1-3

CDR3 DNA: TGTGCCAGCAGCTTAGAGCGGGGGGCCTGGTACGAGCAGTACTTC
CDR3 protein: CASSLERGAWYEQYF
V gene: TRBV11-2
clone size: NA
D gene: TRBD2
J gene: TRBJ2-7

CDR3 DNA: TGTGCCAGCAGTGTAGGAACAGGGTCATATAATTCACCCCTCCACTTT
CDR3 protein: CASSVGTGSYNSPLHF
V gene: TRBV25-1
clone size: NA
D gene: NA
J gene: TRBJ1-6

CDR3 DNA: TGTGCCAGCAGCCTAAGATACGCGCAGTATTTT
CDR3 protein: CASSLRYAQYF
V gene: TRBV11-2
clone size: few
D gene: NA
J gene: TRBJ2-3

CDR3 DNA: TGTGCCAGCAGTTTTACACAGGGGGCGAGCGGCTACACCTTC
CDR3 protein: CASSFTQGASGYTF
V gene: TRBV7-2
clone size: few
D gene: TRBD1
J gene: TRBJ1-2